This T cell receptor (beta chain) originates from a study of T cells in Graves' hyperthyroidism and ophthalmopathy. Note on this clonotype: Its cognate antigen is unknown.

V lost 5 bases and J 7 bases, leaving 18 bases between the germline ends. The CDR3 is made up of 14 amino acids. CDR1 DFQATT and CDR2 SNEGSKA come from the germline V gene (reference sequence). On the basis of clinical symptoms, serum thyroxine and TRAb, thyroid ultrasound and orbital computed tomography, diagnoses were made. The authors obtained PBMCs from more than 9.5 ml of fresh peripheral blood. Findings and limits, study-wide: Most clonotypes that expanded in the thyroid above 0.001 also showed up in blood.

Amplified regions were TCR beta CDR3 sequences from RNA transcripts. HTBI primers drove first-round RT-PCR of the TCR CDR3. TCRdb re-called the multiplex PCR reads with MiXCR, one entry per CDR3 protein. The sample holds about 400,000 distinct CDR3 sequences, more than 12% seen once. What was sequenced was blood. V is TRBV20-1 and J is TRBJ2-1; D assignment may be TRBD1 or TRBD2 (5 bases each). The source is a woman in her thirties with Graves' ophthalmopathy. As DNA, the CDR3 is TGCAGTGCTCCAAACCCGGGTTGGGGGAATGAGCAGTTCTTC. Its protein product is CSAPNPGWGNEQFF.